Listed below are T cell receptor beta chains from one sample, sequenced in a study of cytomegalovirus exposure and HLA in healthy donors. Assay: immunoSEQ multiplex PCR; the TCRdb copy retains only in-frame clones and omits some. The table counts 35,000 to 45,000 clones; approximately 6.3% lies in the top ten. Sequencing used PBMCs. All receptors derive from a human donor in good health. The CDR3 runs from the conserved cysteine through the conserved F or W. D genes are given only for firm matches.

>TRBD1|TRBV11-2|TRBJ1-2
CASSLRTGAHYGYTF
TGTGCCAGCAGCTTACGGACAGGGGCGCACTATGGCTACACCTTC
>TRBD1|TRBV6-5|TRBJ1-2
CASSYGGQVTHGYTF
TGTGCCAGCAGTTACGGCGGACAGGTCACTCATGGCTACACCTTC
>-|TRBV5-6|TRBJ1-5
CASSFGQRSNQPQHF
TGTGCCAGCAGCTTCGGACAGAGAAGCAATCAGCCCCAGCATTTT
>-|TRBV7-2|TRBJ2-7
CASSSSTGNEQYF
TGTGCCAGCAGCAGCTCCACAGGGAACGAGCAGTACTTC
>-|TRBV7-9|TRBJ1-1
CASSLESGSEAFF
TGTGCCAGCAGCTTAGAATCGGGGAGTGAAGCTTTCTTT
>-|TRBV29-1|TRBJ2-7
CRVLSYEQYF
TGCAGAGTTCTCTCCTACGAGCAGTACTTC
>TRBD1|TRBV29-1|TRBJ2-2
CSVETTGPLDAGELFF
TGCAGCGTTGAAACGACAGGGCCCCTAGACGCCGGGGAGCTGTTTTTT
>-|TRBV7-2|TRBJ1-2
CASSLWGANYGYTF
TGTGCCAGCAGCTTATGGGGAGCTAACTATGGCTACACCTTC
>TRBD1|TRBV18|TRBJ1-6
CASSLGQGSYNSPLHF
TGTGCCAGCTCATTGGGACAGGGATCCTATAATTCACCCCTACACTTT
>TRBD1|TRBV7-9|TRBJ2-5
CASSLGDRGMGETQYF
TGTGCCAGCAGCTTAGGGGACAGGGGTATGGGGGAGACCCAGTACTTC
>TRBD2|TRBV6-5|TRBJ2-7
CASSYDSGGIYEQYF
TGTGCCAGCAGCTATGATAGCGGGGGGATCTACGAGCAGTACTTC
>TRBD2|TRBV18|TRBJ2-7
CASSPRSGGTAYEQYF
TGTGCCAGCTCACCTAGGTCGGGGGGTACCGCCTACGAGCAGTACTTC
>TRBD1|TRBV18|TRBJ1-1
CATGQGMNTEAFF
TGTGCCACCGGACAGGGGATGAACACTGAAGCTTTCTTT
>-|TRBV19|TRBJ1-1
CATSGGTEAFF
TGTGCCACTTCAGGAGGCACTGAAGCTTTCTTT
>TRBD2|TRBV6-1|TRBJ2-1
CASSGGIGLALNEQFF
TGTGCCAGCAGTGGGGGTATAGGACTAGCGTTAAATGAGCAGTTCTTC
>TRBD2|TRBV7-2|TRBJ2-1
CASSLGAGGNEQFF
TGTGCCAGCAGCTTAGGTGCGGGGGGGAATGAGCAGTTCTTC
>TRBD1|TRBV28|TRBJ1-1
CALKGTGLTEAFF
TGTGCCCTAAAGGGGACAGGGTTGACTGAAGCTTTCTTT
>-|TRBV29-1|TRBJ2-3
CSAAGFTDTQYF
TGCAGCGCGGCGGGATTCACAGATACGCAGTATTTT
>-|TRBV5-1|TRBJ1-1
CASSLEMELGTEAFF
TGCGCCAGCAGCTTGGAAATGGAGCTCGGCACTGAAGCTTTCTTT
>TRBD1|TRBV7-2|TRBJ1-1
CASSVTGLITEAFF
TGTGCCAGCAGCGTGACAGGGCTTATCACTGAAGCTTTCTTT
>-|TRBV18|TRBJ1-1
CASSPRRLENTEAFF
TGTGCCAGCTCACCAAGGAGACTCGAGAACACTGAGGCTTTCTTT
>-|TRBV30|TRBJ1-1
CAWSVEGWGTEAFF
TGTGCCTGGAGTGTAGAGGGTTGGGGGACAGAAGCTTTCTTT
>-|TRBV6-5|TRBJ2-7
CASSLDGIAYEQYF
TGTGCCAGCAGTTTGGACGGGATCGCCTACGAGCAGTACTTC
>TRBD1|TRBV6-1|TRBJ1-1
CASSDGLIDRGVGEAFF
TGTGCCAGCAGTGACGGGTTGATAGACAGGGGGGTCGGAGAAGCTTTCTTT
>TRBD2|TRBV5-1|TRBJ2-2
CASSLDLRSGAGELFF
TGCGCCAGCAGCTTGGATCTTAGAAGCGGGGCCGGGGAGCTGTTTTTT
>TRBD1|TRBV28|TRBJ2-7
CASSPPGGLYEQYF
TGTGCCAGCAGTCCCCCAGGGGGCCTGTACGAGCAGTACTTC
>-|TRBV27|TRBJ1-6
CASSFQPGTTLHF
TGTGCCAGCAGTTTCCAGCCCGGGACAACCCTCCACTTT
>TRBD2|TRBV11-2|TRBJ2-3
CASSLRTSGGLSTDTQYF
TGTGCCAGCAGCTTGAGGACTAGCGGGGGGCTTAGCACAGATACGCAGTATTTT
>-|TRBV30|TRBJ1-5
CAWTSGLNQPQHF
TGTGCCTGGACATCAGGGCTCAATCAGCCCCAGCATTTT
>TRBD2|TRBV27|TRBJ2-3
CASSSGLASDTQYF
TGTGCCAGCAGTTCGGGACTAGCGTCAGATACGCAGTATTTT
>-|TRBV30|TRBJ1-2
CAWSHSSYGYTF
TGTGCCTGGAGCCACAGCTCGTATGGCTACACCTTC
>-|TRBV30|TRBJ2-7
CAWSSAYEQYF
TGTGCCTGGAGTTCGGCCTACGAGCAGTACTTC
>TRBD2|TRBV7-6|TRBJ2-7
CASSLGGGLAYEQYF
TGTGCCAGCAGCTTAGGCGGGGGGCTCGCCTACGAGCAGTACTTC
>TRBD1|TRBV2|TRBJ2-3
CASLGQVSTDTQYF
TGTGCCAGCCTTGGACAGGTTAGCACAGATACGCAGTATTTT
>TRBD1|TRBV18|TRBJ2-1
CASSRQTGQNEQFF
TGTGCCAGCTCACGACAGACAGGGCAGAATGAGCAGTTCTTC
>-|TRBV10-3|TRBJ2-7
CAISETEGGSYEQYF
TGTGCCATCAGTGAAACGGAGGGAGGATCCTACGAGCAGTACTTC
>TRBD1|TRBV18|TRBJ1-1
CASSQGTGGLNTEAFF
TGTGCCAGCTCACAAGGGACAGGGGGCTTGAACACTGAAGCTTTCTTT
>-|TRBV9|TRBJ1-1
CASSVADTEAFF
TGTGCCAGCAGCGTAGCCGACACTGAAGCTTTCTTT
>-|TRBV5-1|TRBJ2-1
CASSPTGTGSSYNEQFF
TGCGCCAGCAGCCCTACAGGGACGGGGAGCTCCTACAATGAGCAGTTCTTC
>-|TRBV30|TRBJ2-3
CAWSVGISTDTQYF
TGTGCCTGGAGTGTGGGCATTAGCACAGATACGCAGTATTTT
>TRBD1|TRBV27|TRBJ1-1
CASSSYRGLGTEAFF
TGTGCCAGCAGTTCCTACAGGGGGCTGGGGACTGAAGCTTTCTTT
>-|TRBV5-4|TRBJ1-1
CASSLGQGQNTEAFF
TGTGCCAGCAGCTTGGGGCAGGGCCAGAACACTGAAGCTTTCTTT
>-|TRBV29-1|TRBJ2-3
CRVLVDTQYF
TGCAGAGTACTCGTTGATACGCAGTATTTT
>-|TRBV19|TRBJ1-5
CASSIPGHLSNQPQHF
TGTGCCAGTAGTATCCCGGGACACCTTAGCAATCAGCCCCAGCATTTT